The entry that follows covers one TCR beta chain sequence. The assay was immunoSEQ multiplex PCR, and TCRdb's table has in-frame clones only and misses some. Among tens of thousands of clones listed, roughly 89% were seen once. This sample was included in a study of blood T cell repertoires in COVID-19. Study in general: T cells, B-cell-depleted T cells, or PBMCs provided the cDNA or gDNA that served as material.

The CDR3 totals 16 residues. Germline CDR1 reads KGHSH; CDR2 reads LQKENI. With 5 bases removed from V and 4 bases from J, the gap between germline ends came to 20 bases. The chain is built from TRBV18 and TRBJ1-1; D is possibly TRBD1 (6 bases). The sequence came from a man aged 25 to 40 with acute or convalescent COVID-19. What was sequenced was peripheral blood. CDR3 loop: CASSSVPNRVGTEAFF. In DNA, the CDR3 is TGTGCCAGCTCATCAGTGCCAAACAGGGTAGGCACTGAAGCTTTCTTT.